This entry is about one T cell receptor (beta chain). This clonotype has only a few counts. Its target antigen remains unknown. No much larger clone exists at a distance of one base, and base qualities are not known. The data stem from a study of identical twins (dated by TCRdb to 2016 to 2017). In terms of the full investigation: To test whether fetal clonotypes persist, this study deep-sequenced TCR alpha and beta repertoires from monozygotic twins, from unrelated adults of various ages, and from cord blood. To rule out contamination, the twin experiments were replicated at different times with different library preparation protocols. The paper's findings and limits, for the study overall: Fewer insertions were carried by abundant cord blood beta clonotypes; a weaker similar trend was observed in young adult naive repertoires, while no such trend was observed in memory repertoires. Compared with coincidental sharing between unrelated individuals, an excess of low generation-probability sequences was observed among out-of-frame TCR alpha sequences shared between twins. Zero-insertion analyses could be partly confounded by invariant T cells such as MAIT and iNKT, though diverse VJ usage argued against such confounding for most clonotypes. Excess twin sharing in beta out-of-frame sequences was weaker because fewer shared sequences lowered the signal-to-noise ratio. Recombination models systematically underestimated out-of-frame TCR alpha sharing in monozygotic twins but agreed with sharing between unrelated individuals. Because the same donors could not be followed over many years, the conclusions depended on cross-sectional statistical analysis.

The germline V gene encodes CDR1 KGHSH and CDR2 LQKENI. The CDR3 has 12 amino acids, counting the end cysteine and phenylalanine. Only the CDR3 part of the read is kept: 36 bases, read in frame from the first base. The V and J ends are trimmed by 0 bases and 12 bases, leaving 9 bases between them. Only healthy Caucasian donors were included. The twin cohort comprised three pairs of female monozygotic twins, all aged about 18 to 29 years. Positive isolation kits from Invitrogen were used to isolate CD4+ and CD8+ T cell populations. Receptors were amplified or captured by 5' RACE. Sequenced using an Illumina HiSeq 2000. A universal primer binding site was added through template switching, and the final cDNA carried a unique molecular identifier so that TCR cDNA molecules could be counted accurately. Specific primers in the conserved constant-segment region were used to synthesize first-strand cDNA for the TCR alpha and beta chains. To control for contamination, each cDNA library was double barcoded with a SMART-Mk sample barcode plus Illumina barcodes. TruSeq adapter sequences and Illumina sample barcodes were added in two successive PCR steps. Sequencing of the TCR alpha and beta cDNA libraries was done on the Illumina HiSeq platform using custom primers. As for the original processing: MiGEC was used to process raw reads and extract unique molecular identifiers, and MiXCR was used to find CDR3 positions. For each individual, recombination models were inferred using an EM algorithm with the repgenHMM and IGoR tools. Shared clonotype analysis was performed with the tcR package in R, normalizing sharing by the product of cloneset sizes. To study raw recombination without the effects of thymic and clonal selection, out-of-frame nonproductive sequences were analyzed. In TCRdb, the public reads were trimmed at Q25 with fastp and aligned with MiXCR, with productive beta chains retained. Rows are combined by CDR3 protein, so each entry shows the most common genes and DNA. These V and J calls rely on TCRdb rather than the paper's analysis. This sample comprises about 490,000 distinct CDR3 sequences, approximately 16% of them detected only once. The leading ten clones occupy around 0.48% of the sample.

These data were likewise used in another study, on yellow fever vaccine responses in identical twins. As the second paper documents: The T cell response to vaccination in identical twins was reported by the authors to appear partly convergent and partly personalized. The study precisely tracked vaccine-responding T cell clones in identical twins.

Rearrangement joined TRBV18 to TRBJ1-5; the D gene cannot be named for sure. What was sequenced was CD4+ T cells sorted from blood. The sequence was collected from a woman aged 18-29 years in good health. The nucleotide sequence is TGTGCCAGCTCACCACCTCAAGGGTACCAGCATTTT. Its protein product is CASSPPQGYQHF.